This T cell receptor (beta chain) originates from a study of shared clonotypes between healthy human individuals. Study in general: CD4 naive cells filled three plates per donor, CD4 memory three, CD8 naive two and CD8 memory one. Study-wide results and limits: Though the depth was large, rarefaction showed that sorted-subset sequencing was incomplete. It was expected that sequencing depth would affect clonotype sharing among donors. Naive CD4 clonotypes overlapped across a few donors at around 5%.

Here immunoSEQ multiplex PCR was the method, and the copy in TCRdb shows in-frame clones only, minus some. The sample carries millions of clones, approximately 93% recorded once. For this clone: Its antigen remains unknown.

Sequenced sample: naive CD4+ T cells from PBMCs. Subset reported: CD45RA+ positively selected. The sequence came from a man aged 18 to 35 in good health. Some clones in this sample may be carry-over from other donors' samples.

CDR3 sequence (DNA): TGTGCCAGTAGAGACCGATTGACAGGGGGCCGGGTCGGTACGCAGTATTTT. Translating it yields CASRDRLTGGRVGTQYF. This chain uses TRBV19 with TRBJ2-3; the match to TRBD1 covers 10 bases. The trim removed 6 bases at V and 8 bases at J, leaving 17 bases unmatched. The germline V gene has CDR1 LNHDA and CDR2 SQIVND (reference sequence). CDR3 length: 17 amino acids.